The 18 T cell receptor beta chains given below trace back to one sample, sequenced in a study of T cell responses to AZD1222 COVID-19 vaccine (dated by TCRdb to the early 2020s). Libraries came from the immunoSEQ multiplex PCR assay. Not all clones reach the TCRdb copy of this immuneACCESS table, which keeps in-frame sequences only. Checked studies attribute under half of the gap to unresolved V genes and leave the rest unexplained. The sample data list around 190,000 clones, and 94% of these were observed just once. The top ten clones comprise about 1.5% of the sample. The meaning of the sample's time point label: about 28 days (+/-7) after the second vaccine dose. The sample consisted of peripheral blood, taken 28 days after the second AZD1222 dose. The receptors here all came from an adult who received the AZD1222 COVID-19 vaccine.

J is TRBJ1-2 and V is TRBV7-8, with D maybe TRBD1 (5 bases). The V end was cut by 2 bases, the J end by 8 bases, with 15 bases between. CDR1 is SGHVS, CDR2 FQNEAQ, per germline. CDR3 length: 14 amino acids. CDR3 coding DNA: TGTGCCAGCAGCTTAAGGATAGACAGAGGCGGCTACACCTTC. Translation gives CASSLRIDRGGYTF.

Points on this clone: Other DNA sequences in this specimen translate into the identical CDR3. V usage is TRBV9 and J usage is TRBJ1-3, with D unresolved. Germline V lookup: CDR1 SGDLS, CDR2 YYNGEE. This CDR3 has 15 amino acids. V lost 0 bases and J lost 0, with 7 bases in between. The CDR3 DNA follows: TGTGCCAGCAGCGTAGAGAGTTCCTCTGGAAACACCATATATTTT. Its translation is CASSVESSSGNTIYF.

This rearrangement joins TRBV11-3 to TRBJ1-6; the D is unclear. Germline V lookup: CDR1 SGHNT, CDR2 YENEEA. The CDR3 sequence is 14 residues long. Trimming left V 6 bases short and J 4 bases short, with 10 bases between. The CDR3 region has the DNA TGTGCCAGCAGGCTCGGACCATATAATTCACCCCTCCACTTT. Amino acid sequence: CASRLGPYNSPLHF. Full variable domain (outside the CDR3, taken from reference TRBV11-3 and TRBJ1-6): EAGVVQSPRYKIIEKKQPVAFWCNPISGHNTLYWYLQNLGQGPELLIRYENEEAVDDSQLPKDRFSAERLKGVDSTLKIQPAELGDSAVYLCASRLGPYNSPLHFGNGTRLTVT.

A note on this clone: One end of the junction is discordant with germline, which a read error may explain. V usage is TRBV7-9 and J usage is TRBJ1-2; 8 bases map to TRBD1. CDR1 is SEHNR, CDR2 FQNEAQ, per germline (reference sequence). This CDR3 spans 14 amino acids. CDR3 sequence (DNA): TGTGCCAGCAGCTTCAGAGACAGGGGTTATGACTACACCTTC. Encoded protein: CASSFRDRGYDYTF. Full variable domain (rest looked up from reference TRBV7-9 and TRBJ1-2): DTGVSQNPRHKITKRGQNVTFRCDPISEHNRLYWYRQTLGQGPEFLTYFQNEAQLEKSRLLSDRFSAERPKGSFSTLEIQRTEQGDSAMYLCASSFRDRGYDYTFGSGTRLTVV.

This clone has only one observation. This sequence joins TRBV28 and TRBJ2-1; D may correspond to TRBD1 or TRBD2 (5 bases each). V lost 6 bases, J lost 8 bases, and 17 bases lay in between. CDR1 and CDR2 from the germline V gene are MDHEN and SYDVKM. The CDR3 contains 14 residues. CDR3 sequence: CASRGLGEYDEQFF. Written as DNA, the CDR3 is TGTGCCAGCAGGGGCTTGGGGGAGTATGATGAGCAGTTCTTC.

V is TRBV6-5 and J is TRBJ1-3; D is ambiguous. The CDR3 totals 15 residues. V dropped 6 bases and J dropped 0 bases, with 12 bases sitting between them. Per germline, CDR1 MNHEY and CDR2 SVGAGI. In DNA form, the CDR3 reads TGTGCCAGCAGACCCGACTTCCTCTCTGGAAACACCATATATTTT. It codes for CASRPDFLSGNTIYF.

This chain joins TRBV7-3 and TRBJ2-1; 8 bases are a match to TRBD1. Germline V gene data show CDR1 as SGHTA and CDR2 as FQGTGA. The CDR3 covers 15 residues. V was clipped by 2 bases and J by 7 bases; unmatched bases: 7. CDR3 in DNA: TGTGCCAGCAGCTTAGGACAGGGAAGGGTGAATGAGCAGTTCTTC. Protein product: CASSLGQGRVNEQFF.

The chain has TRBV6-2 or TRBV6-3 and TRBJ2-3; D may correspond to TRBD1 or TRBD2 (7 bases each). CDR1 and CDR2 from the germline V gene are MNHEY and SVGEGT. This CDR3 has 14 residues. Trimming removed 6 bases from V and 6 bases from J, with 16 bases in between. The CDR3 bases are TGTGCCAGCAGCAGGGGGGGAGAAGTGGATACGCAGTATTTT. Protein sequence: CASSRGGEVDTQYF.

V gene TRBV2 combines with J gene TRBJ1-2; TRBD1 matches 7 bases. Germline loops: CDR1 SNHLY, CDR2 FYNNEI. The length of the CDR3 is 15 residues. V lost 3 bases to trimming and J lost 2 bases; unmatched junction nucleotides: 6. CDR3 DNA: TGTGCCAGCAGTGACATACCGGGACAGAACTATGGCTACACCTTC. Protein sequence: CASSDIPGQNYGYTF.

In this sample, this clone turned up once. The rearrangement links TRBV15 to TRBJ2-7; 14 bases are shared with TRBD2. This CDR3 has 16 amino acids. Germline V lookup: CDR1 LNHNV, CDR2 YYDKDF (reference sequence). Trimming took 1 base from V and 9 from J; bases not matched to a gene: 8. The CDR3 DNA reads TGTGCCACCAGCAGAGGGGGACTAGCGGGAGCCGCCGGGCAGTACTTC. Translating it yields CATSRGGLAGAAGQYF.

This rearrangement joins TRBV18 to TRBJ1-1; D remains ambiguous. V lost 2 bases, J lost 1 base, and 2 bases lay in between. The length of the CDR3 is 12 residues. CDR1 and CDR2 (germline): KGHSH, LQKENI. The CDR3 spells CASSPGNTEAFF. CDR3 DNA sequence: TGTGCCAGCTCACCAGGGAACACTGAAGCTTTCTTT. Full variable domain (remainder filled in from reference TRBV18 and TRBJ1-1): NAGVMQNPRHLVRRRGQEARLRCSPMKGHSHVYWYRQLPEEGLKFMVYLQKENIIDESGMPKERFSAEFPKEGPSILRIQQVVRGDSAAYFCASSPGNTEAFFGQGTRLTVV.

The gene calls are TRBV6-5 and TRBJ2-6; D is perhaps TRBD1 (6 bases). The germline CDR1 and CDR2 sequences are MNHEY and SVGAGI. The germline V and J ends were trimmed by 6 bases and 2 bases, with 8 bases remaining between them. The CDR3 is 14 residues long. The CDR3 DNA is TGTGCCAGCAGCGGACAGACTGGGGCCAACGTCCTGACTTTC. Translating it yields CASSGQTGANVLTF.

The rearrangement uses TRBV11-2 and TRBJ1-1; tentatively, D is TRBD1 (5 bases). Trimming stripped 5 bases from V and 1 base from J, with 14 bases between. CDR1 and CDR2 from the germline V gene are SGHAT and FQNNGV. CDR3 size: 15 residues. The CDR3 nucleotides read TGTGCCAGCAGCCCTGCTTGGGGGGGGAACACTGAAGCTTTCTTT. It yields the protein CASSPAWGGNTEAFF. The complete variable domain, with remaining parts taken from reference TRBV11-2 and TRBJ1-1, reads EAGVAQSPRYKIIEKRQSVAFWCNPISGHATLYWYQQILGQGPKLLIQFQNNGVVDDSQLPKDRFSAERLKGVDSTLKIQPAKLEDSAVYLCASSPAWGGNTEAFFGQGTRLTVV.

CDR3 sequence: CASSYRDGPNQPQHF. DNA of the CDR3: TGTGCCAGCAGTTACCGAGACGGACCTAATCAGCCCCAGCATTTT. V usage is TRBV6-6 and J usage is TRBJ1-5; D unclear. The V end was cut by 2 bases, the J end by 4 bases, with 12 bases between. The CDR3 runs 15 residues. Germline V gives CDR1 MNHNY, CDR2 SVGAGI (reference sequence).

The rearrangement joins TRBV7-8 to TRBJ1-6; D unresolved. Germline values: CDR1 SGHVS, CDR2 FQNEAQ. Trimming stripped 5 bases from V and 0 bases from J, with 17 bases between. The CDR3 extends over 18 amino acids. CDR3 sequence: CASSQLRGGSSYNSPLHF. The CDR3 DNA sequence: TGTGCCAGCAGCCAACTGCGTGGCGGGAGCTCCTATAATTCACCCCTCCACTTT.

V gene TRBV19 combines with J gene TRBJ1-5; maybe TRBD1 (5 bases). The germline V gene has CDR1 LNHDA and CDR2 SQIVND (reference sequence). V was pared by 5 bases and J by 6 bases, with 23 bases between. The length of the CDR3 is 17 residues. The CDR3 DNA reads TGTGCCAGTAGTCGTTCGTCGGCAGGGCGATACAGTCAGCCCCAGCATTTT. Its protein product is CASSRSSAGRYSQPQHF.

This sequence joins TRBV28 and TRBJ1-2; possible D gene TRBD1, 6 bases. V was pared by 7 bases and J by 4 bases, with 16 bases between. This CDR3 has 14 residues. Per germline, CDR1 MDHEN and CDR2 SYDVKM. The CDR3 DNA sequence: TGTGCCAGCACCCACAGGGTGGGTATCTATGGCTACACCTTC. This encodes CASTHRVGIYGYTF.

The chain uses TRBV2 and TRBJ1-1, with TRBD1 as a possible D gene (5 bases). Between the trimmed V and J ends, which lost 5 bases and 2 bases, there was a span of 15 bases. Germline values: CDR1 SNHLY, CDR2 FYNNEI. This CDR3 spans 15 amino acids. CDR3: CASSPLVGVNTEAFF. The CDR3 DNA is TGTGCCAGCAGTCCCTTAGTGGGGGTAAACACTGAAGCTTTCTTT.